This T cell receptor (beta chain) emerged from a study of control samples from healthy donors and cancer patients. Clones were sequenced by immunoSEQ multiplex PCR, and TCRdb holds only the in-frame ones, with some missing. Of about 61,000 clones in the sample, roughly 90% were seen once. Germline assignment: CDR1 SGHTA and CDR2 FQGTGA. V lost 4 bases to trimming and J lost 0 bases, with 10 bases between them. This CDR3 is built from 15 residues. Sequencing input: PBMCs. This TCR derives from a man in his fifties or sixties with colorectal cancer. The chain recombines TRBV7-3 with TRBJ1-3; weak D call: TRBD1 (5 bases). Here the CDR3 DNA reads TGTGCCAGCAGCTATGTGGGGACCTCTGGAAACACCATATATTTT. The encoded protein is CASSYVGTSGNTIYF.